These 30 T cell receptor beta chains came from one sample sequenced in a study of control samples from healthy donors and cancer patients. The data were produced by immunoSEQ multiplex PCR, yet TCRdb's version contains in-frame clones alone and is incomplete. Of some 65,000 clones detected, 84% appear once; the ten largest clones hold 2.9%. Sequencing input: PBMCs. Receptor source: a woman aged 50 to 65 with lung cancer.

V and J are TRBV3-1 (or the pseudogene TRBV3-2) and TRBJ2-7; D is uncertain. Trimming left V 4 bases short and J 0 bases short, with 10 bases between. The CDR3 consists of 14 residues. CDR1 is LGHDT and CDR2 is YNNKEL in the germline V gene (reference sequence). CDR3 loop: CASSPSAHSYEQYF. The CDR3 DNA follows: TGTGCCAGCAGCCCATCAGCACACTCCTACGAGCAGTACTTC.

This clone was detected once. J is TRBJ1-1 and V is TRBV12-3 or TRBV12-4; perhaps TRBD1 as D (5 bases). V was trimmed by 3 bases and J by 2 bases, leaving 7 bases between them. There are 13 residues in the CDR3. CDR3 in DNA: TGTGCCAGCAGTTTTCAGGGTAACACTGAAGCTTTCTTT. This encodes CASSFQGNTEAFF.

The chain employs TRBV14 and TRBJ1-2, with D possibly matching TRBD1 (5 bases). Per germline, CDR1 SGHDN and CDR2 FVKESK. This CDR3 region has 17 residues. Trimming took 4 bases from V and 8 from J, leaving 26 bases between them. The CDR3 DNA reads TGTGCCAGCAGCCCGAGGGTGCTAAGGGGTCCAACGGGCGGCTACACCTTC. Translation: CASSPRVLRGPTGGYTF.

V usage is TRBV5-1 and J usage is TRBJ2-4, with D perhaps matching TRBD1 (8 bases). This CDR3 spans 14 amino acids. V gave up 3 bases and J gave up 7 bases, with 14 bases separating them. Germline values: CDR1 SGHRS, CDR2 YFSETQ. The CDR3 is CASSSQQGGNIQYF. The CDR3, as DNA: TGCGCCAGCAGCTCGCAACAGGGGGGGAACATTCAGTACTTC.

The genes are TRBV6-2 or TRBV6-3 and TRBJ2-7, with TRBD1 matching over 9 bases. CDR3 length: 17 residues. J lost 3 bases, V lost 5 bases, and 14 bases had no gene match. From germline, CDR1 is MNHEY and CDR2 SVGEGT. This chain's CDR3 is CASSRVPGTGNYYEQYF. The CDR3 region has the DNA TGTGCCAGCAGTAGGGTTCCCGGGACAGGGAACTACTACGAGCAGTACTTC.

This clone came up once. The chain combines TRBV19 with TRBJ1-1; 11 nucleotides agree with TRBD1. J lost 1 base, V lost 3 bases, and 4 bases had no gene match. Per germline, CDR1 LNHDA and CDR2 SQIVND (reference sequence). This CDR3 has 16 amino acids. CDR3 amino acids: CASSIRTGGANTEAFF. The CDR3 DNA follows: TGTGCCAGTAGTATTAGGACAGGGGGCGCGAACACTGAAGCTTTCTTT.

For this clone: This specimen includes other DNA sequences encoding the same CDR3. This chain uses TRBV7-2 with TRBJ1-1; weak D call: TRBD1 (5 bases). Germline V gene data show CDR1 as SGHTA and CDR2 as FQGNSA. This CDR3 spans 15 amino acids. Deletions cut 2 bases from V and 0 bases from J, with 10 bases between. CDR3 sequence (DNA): TGTGCCAGCAGCTTAAAGGGGTCGGTGAACACTGAAGCTTTCTTT. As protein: CASSLKGSVNTEAFF.

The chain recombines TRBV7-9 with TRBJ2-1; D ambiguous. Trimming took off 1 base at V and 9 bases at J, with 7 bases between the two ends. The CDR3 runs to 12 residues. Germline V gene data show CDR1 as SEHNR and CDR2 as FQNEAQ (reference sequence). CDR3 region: CASSLDSFEQFF. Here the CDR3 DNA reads TGTGCCAGCAGCTTAGACAGTTTTGAGCAGTTCTTC.

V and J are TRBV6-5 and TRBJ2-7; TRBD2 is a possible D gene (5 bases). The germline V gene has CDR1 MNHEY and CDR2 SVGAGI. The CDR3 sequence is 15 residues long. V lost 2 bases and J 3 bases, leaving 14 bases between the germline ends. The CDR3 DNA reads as TGTGCCAGCAGTTACGCGGGCGGAGACCTCTACGAGCAGTACTTC. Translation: CASSYAGGDLYEQYF.

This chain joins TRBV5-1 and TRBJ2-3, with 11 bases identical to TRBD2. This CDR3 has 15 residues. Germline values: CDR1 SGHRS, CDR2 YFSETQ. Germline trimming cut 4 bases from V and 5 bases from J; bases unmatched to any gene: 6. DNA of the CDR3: TGCGCCAGCAGCCCACTAGCGGGGGATAGAGATACGCAGTATTTT. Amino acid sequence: CASSPLAGDRDTQYF.

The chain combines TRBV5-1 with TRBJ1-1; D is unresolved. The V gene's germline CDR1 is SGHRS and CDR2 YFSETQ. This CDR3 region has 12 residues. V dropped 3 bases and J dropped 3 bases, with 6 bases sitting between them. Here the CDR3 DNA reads TGCGCCAGCAGCTATGGGGACACTGAAGCTTTCTTT. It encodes CASSYGDTEAFF.

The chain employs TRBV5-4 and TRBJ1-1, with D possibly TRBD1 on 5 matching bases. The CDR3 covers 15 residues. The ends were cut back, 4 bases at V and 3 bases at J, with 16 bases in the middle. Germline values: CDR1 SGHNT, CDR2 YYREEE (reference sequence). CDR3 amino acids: CASSPRDGEYTEAFF. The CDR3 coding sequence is TGTGCCAGCAGCCCCCGGGACGGCGAGTACACTGAAGCTTTCTTT.

CDR3 nucleotides: TGCAGTGCTCGGGACTACAATGAGCAGTTCTTC. Protein: CSARDYNEQFF. J is TRBJ2-1 and V is TRBV20-1; weak D call: TRBD2 (5 bases). Germline V gives CDR1 DFQATT, CDR2 SNEGSKA (reference sequence). The V end lost 5 bases, the J end lost 3 bases, and 5 bases lay between the germline ends. CDR3 length equals 11 residues.

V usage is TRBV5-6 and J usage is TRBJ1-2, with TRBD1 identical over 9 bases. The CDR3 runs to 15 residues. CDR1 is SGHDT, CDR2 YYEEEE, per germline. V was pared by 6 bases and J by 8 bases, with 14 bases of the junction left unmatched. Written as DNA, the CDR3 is TGTGCCAGCACCCGAGGACAGGGGAGATTGAAAGGCTACACCTTC. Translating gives CASTRGQGRLKGYTF.

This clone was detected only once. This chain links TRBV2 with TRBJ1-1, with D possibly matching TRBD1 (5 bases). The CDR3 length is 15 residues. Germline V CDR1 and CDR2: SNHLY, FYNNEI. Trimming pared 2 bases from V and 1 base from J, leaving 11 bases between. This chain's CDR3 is CASSEQATANTEAFF. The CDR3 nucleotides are TGTGCCAGCAGTGAACAAGCGACAGCGAACACTGAAGCTTTCTTT.

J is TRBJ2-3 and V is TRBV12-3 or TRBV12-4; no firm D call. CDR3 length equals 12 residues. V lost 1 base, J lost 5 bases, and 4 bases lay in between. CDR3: CASSLGGDTQYF. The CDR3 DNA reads TGTGCCAGCAGTTTAGGGGGAGATACGCAGTATTTT.

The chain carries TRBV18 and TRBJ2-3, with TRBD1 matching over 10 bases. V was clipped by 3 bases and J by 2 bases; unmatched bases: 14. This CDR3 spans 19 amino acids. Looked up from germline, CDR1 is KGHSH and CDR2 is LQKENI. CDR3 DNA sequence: TGTGCCAGCTCACCGAATCGACAGGGGGCCTCGTCCTCCACAGATACGCAGTATTTT. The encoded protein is CASSPNRQGASSSTDTQYF.

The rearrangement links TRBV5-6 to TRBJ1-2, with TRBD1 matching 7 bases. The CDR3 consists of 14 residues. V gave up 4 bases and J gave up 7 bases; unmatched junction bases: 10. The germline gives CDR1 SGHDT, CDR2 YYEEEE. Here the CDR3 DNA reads TGTGCCAGCAGCGACCTTGACAGGGCTGGTGGCTACACCTTC. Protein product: CASSDLDRAGGYTF.

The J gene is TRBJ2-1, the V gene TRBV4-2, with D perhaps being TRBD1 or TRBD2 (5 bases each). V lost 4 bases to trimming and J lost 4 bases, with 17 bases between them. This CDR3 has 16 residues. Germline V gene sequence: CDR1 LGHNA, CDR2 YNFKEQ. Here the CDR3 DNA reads TGTGCCAGCAGCCGAACGGTGACAGCGGCATACAATGAGCAGTTCTTC. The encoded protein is CASSRTVTAAYNEQFF.

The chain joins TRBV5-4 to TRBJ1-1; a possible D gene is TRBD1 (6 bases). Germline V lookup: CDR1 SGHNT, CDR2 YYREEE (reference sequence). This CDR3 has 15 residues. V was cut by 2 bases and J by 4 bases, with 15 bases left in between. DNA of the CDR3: TGTGCCAGCAGCTTCGCCGGGACAAAGGCCACTGAAGCTTTCTTT. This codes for CASSFAGTKATEAFF.

DNA of the CDR3: TGTGCCAGCAGCTTTGCCTCTGGAAACACCATATATTTT. Its translation is CASSFASGNTIYF. The chain joins TRBV5-6 to TRBJ1-3; D unclear. V lost 2 bases and J lost 0, with 3 bases in between. Germline V gives CDR1 SGHDT, CDR2 YYEEEE. The CDR3 has 13 residues.

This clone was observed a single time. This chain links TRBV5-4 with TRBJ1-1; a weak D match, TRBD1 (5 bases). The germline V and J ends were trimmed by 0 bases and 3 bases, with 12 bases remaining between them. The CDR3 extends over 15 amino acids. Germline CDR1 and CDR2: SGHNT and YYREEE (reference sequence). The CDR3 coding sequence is TGTGCCAGCAGCTTGGGTGGGGGATCGTACACTGAAGCTTTCTTT. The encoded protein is CASSLGGGSYTEAFF.

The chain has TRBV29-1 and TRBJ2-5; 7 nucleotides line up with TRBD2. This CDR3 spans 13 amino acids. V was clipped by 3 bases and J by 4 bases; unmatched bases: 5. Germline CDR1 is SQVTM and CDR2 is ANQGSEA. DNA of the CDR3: TGCAGCGTTGAGATGGGCGGGGGAGAGACCCAGTACTTC. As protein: CSVEMGGGETQYF.

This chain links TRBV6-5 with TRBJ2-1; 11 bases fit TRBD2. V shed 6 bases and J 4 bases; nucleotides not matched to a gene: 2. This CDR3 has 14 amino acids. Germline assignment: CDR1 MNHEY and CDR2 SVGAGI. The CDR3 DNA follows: TGTGCCAGCAGGGCTAGCGGGGGGTACAATGAGCAGTTCTTC. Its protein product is CASRASGGYNEQFF.

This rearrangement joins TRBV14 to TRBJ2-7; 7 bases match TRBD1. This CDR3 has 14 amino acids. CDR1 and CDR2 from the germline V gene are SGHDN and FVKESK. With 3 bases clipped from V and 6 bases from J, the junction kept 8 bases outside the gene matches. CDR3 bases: TGTGCCAGCAGCCAGGTGACAGGGCTTATCGAGCAGTACTTC. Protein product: CASSQVTGLIEQYF.

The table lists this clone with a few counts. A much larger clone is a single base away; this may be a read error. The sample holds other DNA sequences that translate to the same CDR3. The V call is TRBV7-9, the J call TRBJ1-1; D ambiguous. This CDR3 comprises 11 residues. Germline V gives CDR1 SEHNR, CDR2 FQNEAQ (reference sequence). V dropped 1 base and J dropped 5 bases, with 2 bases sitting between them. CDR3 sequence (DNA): TGTGCCAGCAGCTTAGGAACTGAAGCTTTCTTT. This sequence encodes CASSLGTEAFF.

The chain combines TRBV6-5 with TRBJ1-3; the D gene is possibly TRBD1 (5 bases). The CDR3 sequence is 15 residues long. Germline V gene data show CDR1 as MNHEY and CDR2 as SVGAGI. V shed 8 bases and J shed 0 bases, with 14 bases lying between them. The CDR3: CASRGTASSGNTIYF. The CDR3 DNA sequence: TGTGCCAGCCGGGGGACGGCGAGCTCTGGAAACACCATATATTTT.

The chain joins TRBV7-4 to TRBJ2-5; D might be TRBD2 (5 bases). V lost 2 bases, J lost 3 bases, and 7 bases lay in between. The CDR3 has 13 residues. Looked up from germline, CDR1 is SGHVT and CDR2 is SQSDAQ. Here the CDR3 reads CASSLTREETQYF. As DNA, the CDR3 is TGTGCCAGCAGCTTAACGAGGGAAGAGACCCAGTACTTC.

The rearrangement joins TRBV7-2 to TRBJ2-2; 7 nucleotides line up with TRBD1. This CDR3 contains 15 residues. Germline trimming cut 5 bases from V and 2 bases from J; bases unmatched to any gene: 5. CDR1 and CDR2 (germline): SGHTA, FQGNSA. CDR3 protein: CASSQTGINTGELFF. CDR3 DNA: TGTGCCAGCAGCCAGACAGGGATTAACACCGGGGAGCTGTTTTTT. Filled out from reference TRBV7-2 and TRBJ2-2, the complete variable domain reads GAGVSQSPSNKVTEKGKDVELRCDPISGHTALYWYRQSLGQGLEFLIYFQGNSAPDKSGLPSDRFSAERTGGSVSTLTIQRTQQEDSAVYLCASSQTGINTGELFFGEGSRLTVL.

The CDR3 loop is CASSPKGDTEAFF. The CDR3 bases are TGTGCCAGCAGCCCCAAGGGGGACACTGAAGCTTTCTTT. The chain recombines TRBV7-9 with TRBJ1-1; TRBD1 might be the D (6 bases). In germline, CDR1 is SEHNR, CDR2 FQNEAQ (reference sequence). Trimming left V 5 bases short and J 3 bases short, with 10 bases between. The CDR3 has 13 amino acids.